The subject of this entry is one T cell receptor (beta chain). Its antigen is unidentified. The junction had 9 bases not matched to a gene; V was cut back by 6 bases and J by 6 bases. The CDR3 sequence is 15 residues long. Germline-derived CDR1 and CDR2 are LNHDA and SQIVND (reference sequence). This record comes from a study of graft-versus-host responses after intestinal transplantation. Study in general: Induction using anti-thymocyte globulin, followed by tacrolimus and steroids for two to four years, was given to all recipients. Findings and limits, study-wide: Some GvH clones appeared in ileal mucosa or blood before recipient bone marrow.

Libraries were prepared by immunoSEQ multiplex PCR; TCRdb keeps only in-frame clonotypes and omits some of them. This sample carries 70,000 to 95,000 clones, 90% to 95% of them seen once, and the ten largest clones take around 1.2%. This TCR was recovered from a human donor who was the organ donor for an intestinal transplant. The sample in question was unstimulated CD8+ T cells sorted from spleen or lymph node cells, obtained before transplant. The chain is built from TRBV19 and TRBJ1-4, with 8 positions matching TRBD1. CDR3 sequence: CASSLRQGRDEKLFF. CDR3 coding DNA: TGTGCCAGTAGCCTGCGACAGGGGAGGGATGAAAAACTGTTTTTT. The variable domain in full, with the rest retrieved from reference TRBV19 and TRBJ1-4, is DGGITQSPKYLFRKEGQNVTLSCEQNLNHDAMYWYRQDPGQGLRLIYYSQIVNDFQKGDIAEGYSVSREKKESFPLTVTSAQKNPTAFYLCASSLRQGRDEKLFFGSGTQLSVL.